This TCR beta chain was documented in a study of shared clonotypes between healthy human individuals. Findings and limits, study-wide: When compared with the clonotypes that were shared by all four sorted-subset donors, the non-shared clonotypes turned out to have lower generation probabilities.

Regarding this clone: Its cognate antigen is unknown.

Per germline, CDR1 MDHEN and CDR2 SYDVKM. V was pared by 6 bases and J by 6 bases, with 13 bases of the junction left unmatched. This CDR3 spans 15 amino acids. The repertoire was sequenced with immunoSEQ multiplex PCR; TCRdb's copy has only in-frame clones and lacks some. There are about 1.1 million clones in the sample; 75% to 85% occur only once, and 0.6% to 0.75% lies in the top ten. Donors comprised only Caucasian adults living in Nashville, Tennessee. The sample consisted of memory CD4+ T cells from PBMCs. This sample's subset: CD45RA-negative fraction. The chain joins TRBV28 to TRBJ2-7; TRBD2 aligns across 8 bases. This TCR came from a man aged 18 to 30 in good health. Some clones in this sample may be carry-over from other donors' samples. The CDR3 nucleotides are TGTGCCAGCAGACCTCTCGGGGGGGAGAGCCGCGAGCAGTACTTC. Amino acids: CASRPLGGESREQYF.